Following are 19 T cell receptor beta chains from one sample sequenced in a study of blood T cell repertoires in COVID-19. Measured with immunoSEQ multiplex PCR; TCRdb has only the in-frame clones, and not every one. Among roughly 45,000 clones listed, 70% to 90% were seen once. Input material: peripheral blood. All receptors derive from an older woman with acute or convalescent COVID-19.

The gene calls are TRBV5-4 and TRBJ2-3; maybe TRBD1 (5 bases). Trimming removed 4 bases from V and 6 bases from J, with 6 bases in between. This CDR3 region has 11 residues. CDR1 SGHNT and CDR2 YYREEE come from the germline V gene (reference sequence). The CDR3 loop is CASSQGDTQYF. As DNA, the CDR3 is TGTGCCAGCAGCCAGGGTGATACGCAGTATTTT.

The gene calls are TRBV4-2 and TRBJ2-7; D possibly corresponds to TRBD1 (6 bases). The germline CDR1 and CDR2 sequences are LGHNA and YNFKEQ. The CDR3 loop spans 14 amino acids. The V end lost 5 bases, the J end lost 0 bases, and 11 bases lay between the germline ends. Written as DNA, the CDR3 is TGTGCCAGCAGCTTTCAGGGGAACTCCTACGAGCAGTACTTC. Translated, it gives CASSFQGNSYEQYF.

Details on this clone: The junction and the germline gene differ at one end; a read error may be behind it. This chain uses TRBV5-6 with TRBJ2-7; 8 nucleotides match TRBD1. Germline CDR1 reads SGHDT; CDR2 reads YYEEEE. This CDR3 contains 13 residues. CDR3 region: CASSWDRSSEQYF. As DNA, the CDR3 is TGTGCCAGCAGCTGGGACAGGTCCTCCGAGCAGTACTTC.

This chain connects TRBV3-1 (or the pseudogene TRBV3-2) to TRBJ1-1; D possibly corresponds to TRBD1 (6 bases). Trimming left V 2 bases short and J 9 bases short, with 10 bases between. This CDR3 contains 12 residues. Germline V gene sequence: CDR1 LGHDT, CDR2 YNNKEL (reference sequence). As DNA, the CDR3 is TGTGCCAGCAGCCAATCGGGGGGCCAAGCTTTCTTT. Its protein product is CASSQSGGQAFF.

The chain has TRBV27 and TRBJ2-6; 9 bases are shared with TRBD1. V was clipped by 3 bases and J by 2 bases; unmatched bases: 8. This CDR3 spans 18 amino acids. In germline, CDR1 is MNHEY, CDR2 SMNVEV (reference sequence). CDR3 protein: CASSFYRDRATGANVLTF. The CDR3 DNA is TGTGCCAGCAGTTTCTACCGGGACAGGGCTACTGGGGCCAACGTCCTGACTTTC.

The J gene is TRBJ2-1, the V gene TRBV11-3, with a weak D call TRBD1 (7 bases). V dropped 0 bases and J dropped 5 bases, with 17 bases sitting between them. The germline CDR1 and CDR2 sequences are SGHNT and YENEEA. The CDR3 loop spans 17 amino acids. The CDR3 loop reads CASSLELGAGGNNEQFF. CDR3 bases: TGTGCCAGCAGCTTAGAACTAGGGGCAGGGGGGAACAATGAGCAGTTCTTC.

Only one count was recorded for this clone. The chain joins TRBV9 to TRBJ1-2, with D perhaps matching TRBD1 (6 bases). Trimming removed 3 bases at V and 1 base at J, with 13 bases between. The CDR3 loop spans 15 amino acids. Germline V gene lookup returns CDR1 SGDLS and CDR2 YYNGEE. The CDR3 DNA follows: TGTGCCAGCAGCGCACAGGGCTCATTTAACTATGGCTACACCTTC. This codes for CASSAQGSFNYGYTF.

The chain recombines TRBV6-6 with TRBJ2-7; possibly TRBD1 for D (5 bases). V was trimmed by 5 bases and J by 4 bases, leaving 9 bases between them. CDR1 MNHNY and CDR2 SVGAGI come from the germline V gene (reference sequence). This CDR3 has 12 residues. This CDR3 is CASSPQGYEQYF. As DNA, the CDR3 is TGTGCCAGCAGTCCTCAGGGTTACGAGCAGTACTTC.

This clone was recorded once. The gene calls are TRBV18 and TRBJ2-1, with 14 nucleotides matching TRBD2. After removal of 0 bases from V and 9 bases from J, the junction contained 1 base not matched to a gene. This CDR3 contains 15 residues. The germline gives CDR1 KGHSH, CDR2 LQKENI. The CDR3 here is CASSPPTSGRGEQFF. CDR3 nucleotide sequence: TGTGCCAGCTCACCACCGACTAGCGGGAGGGGTGAGCAGTTCTTC. The full variable domain, with the rest looked up from reference TRBV18 and TRBJ2-1, is NAGVMQNPRHLVRRRGQEARLRCSPMKGHSHVYWYRQLPEEGLKFMVYLQKENIIDESGMPKERFSAEFPKEGPSILRIQQVVRGDSAAYFCASSPPTSGRGEQFFGPGTRLTVL.

The V and J genes are TRBV13 and TRBJ1-3; D is perhaps TRBD1 (5 bases). This CDR3 is built from 16 residues. Per the germline V gene, CDR1 is PRHDT and CDR2 is FYEKMQ (reference sequence). Trimming took off 1 base at V and 1 base at J, with 11 bases between the two ends. The CDR3 sequence: CASSLAPQASGNTIYF. The DNA of the CDR3 is TGTGCCAGCAGCTTAGCCCCACAGGCTTCTGGAAACACCATATATTTT.

In regard to this clone: At one boundary the junction diverges from the germline segment, which might be a read error. The J gene is TRBJ1-1, the V gene TRBV6-2 or TRBV6-3; a weak D match, TRBD1 (5 bases). The CDR3 spans 13 residues. Germline-derived CDR1 and CDR2 are MNHEY and SVGEGT. This chain's CDR3 is CASSYTEDRRGIF. CDR3 nucleotides: TGTGCCAGCAGTTACACCGAGGACCGGCGGGGGATCTTT.

The V call is TRBV25-1, the J call TRBJ1-2; a weak D match, TRBD1 (6 bases). This CDR3 is built from 12 residues. Deletions cut 8 bases from V and 5 bases from J, with 12 bases between. CDR1 MGHDK and CDR2 SYGVNS come from the germline V gene. This CDR3 reads CASGQPDYGYTF. In DNA, the CDR3 is TGTGCCAGCGGACAGCCGGATTATGGCTACACCTTC.

V and J are TRBV28 and TRBJ1-1; 8 positions match TRBD1. Germline V gene lookup returns CDR1 MDHEN and CDR2 SYDVKM. This CDR3 contains 15 residues. Trimming cost V 4 bases and J 5 bases; bases outside gene matches: 9. CDR3 DNA: TGTGCCAGCAGTTCCACCGGGACAGGAATTACTGAAGCTTTCTTT. Its translation is CASSSTGTGITEAFF.

J is TRBJ2-2 and V is TRBV7-3; TRBD2 aligns across 7 bases. Per the germline V gene, CDR1 is SGHTA and CDR2 is FQGTGA. The CDR3 totals 17 residues. The J segment lost 0 bases and the V segment lost 5 bases, leaving 9 bases of the junction unmatched. The CDR3 is CASSAGRAGANTGELFF. The CDR3 nucleotides are TGTGCCAGCAGCGCTGGGAGGGCAGGCGCGAACACCGGGGAGCTGTTTTTT.

V gene TRBV3-1 (or the pseudogene TRBV3-2) combines with J gene TRBJ2-7, with 14 bases identical to TRBD2. The CDR3 totals 16 residues. In germline, CDR1 is LGHDT, CDR2 YNNKEL (reference sequence). The junction had 5 bases not matched to a gene; V was cut back by 4 bases and J by 3 bases. The CDR3 loop is CASSPAGTSGSYEQYF. CDR3 DNA: TGTGCCAGCAGCCCAGCCGGGACTAGCGGGAGCTACGAGCAGTACTTC.

The chain is built from TRBV5-1 and TRBJ2-5, with 7 bases aligning to TRBD1. Germline loops: CDR1 SGHRS, CDR2 YFSETQ. The CDR3 consists of 14 residues. After removal of 5 bases from V and 1 base from J, the junction contained 5 bases not matched to a gene. The CDR3 is CASRTGTAQETQYF. The CDR3, as DNA: TGCGCCAGCAGAACTGGGACAGCCCAAGAGACCCAGTACTTC.

This clone has ten or more counts. The gene calls are TRBV7-8 and TRBJ1-1; TRBD1 matches at 7 bases. The CDR3 consists of 16 residues. The V gene's germline CDR1 is SGHVS and CDR2 FQNEAQ. Trimming at V came to 5 bases and at J to 5 bases, leaving 14 bases not matched to a gene. The CDR3 loop reads CASSPERGRPGTEAFF. The CDR3 bases are TGTGCCAGCAGCCCTGAGAGGGGGCGCCCCGGGACTGAAGCTTTCTTT.

This chain connects TRBV5-6 to TRBJ1-4, with 7 bases lining up with TRBD1. Germline V gene sequence: CDR1 SGHDT, CDR2 YYEEEE. The junction had 12 bases not matched to a gene; V was cut back by 3 bases and J by 7 bases. The CDR3 totals 16 residues. The CDR3 DNA reads as TGTGCCAGCAGCTCGACACCACAGGGGATTGGTGAAAAACTGTTTTTT. Its protein is CASSSTPQGIGEKLFF. The complete variable domain, with remaining parts taken from reference TRBV5-6 and TRBJ1-4, reads DAGVTQSPTHLIKTRGQQVTLRCSPKSGHDTVSWYQQALGQGPQFIFQYYEEEERQRGNFPDRFSGHQFPNYSSELNVNALLLGDSALYLCASSSTPQGIGEKLFFGSGTQLSVL.

This rearrangement joins TRBV6-6 to TRBJ1-1; 9 bases are a match to TRBD1. The CDR3 runs to 14 residues. J gave up 5 bases and V 2 bases, and 3 bases lay outside the gene matches. Germline V gives CDR1 MNHNY, CDR2 SVGAGI (reference sequence). The CDR3 reads CASSYPGQGTEAFF. In DNA, the CDR3 is TGTGCCAGCAGTTACCCGGGACAGGGTACTGAAGCTTTCTTT.